This T cell receptor beta chain was captured in a study of OX40 agonist ivuxolimab in advanced cancers. The wider study: The diagnoses of dose-escalation patients were hepatocellular carcinoma, melanoma, renal cell or head and neck cancer.

The method was immunoSEQ multiplex PCR; TCRdb's version includes in-frame clones alone and lacks a portion of them. The sample yields 30,000 or so clones, around 82% seen once. For this clone: Its matching antigen is unknown.

The junction had 7 bases not matched to a gene; V was cut back by 8 bases and J by 6 bases. The CDR3 covers 13 residues. Per germline, CDR1 MNHNS and CDR2 SASEGT. General study points: Low levels of normalized T-cell clonal expansion also appeared in some nonresponders. Clonal expansion was seen in CD4+ and CD8+ blood T cells by week 6 at 0.1 to 3.0 mg/kg.

The TCR was taken from an adult with an advanced solid tumor such as melanoma, head and neck, liver or kidney cancer. The chain employs TRBV6-1 and TRBJ1-5; TRBD1 matches 7 bases. The specimen comprised CD4+ or CD8+ T cells sorted from blood, sampled in a trial of the OX40 agonist ivuxolimab. The CDR3 loop reads CASLEGDSQPQHF. In DNA form, the CDR3 reads TGTGCCAGCCTTGAGGGGGACAGTCAGCCCCAGCATTTT.